This is a list of T cell receptor beta chains from one sample in a study of blood T cell repertoires in COVID-19. This table comes from immunoSEQ multiplex PCR, and its TCRdb copy is limited to in-frame clones, with some not included. The data hold some 320,000 clones, with about 85% observed a single time. Material for sequencing was PBMCs or T cells enriched from blood (not recorded which). The receptors stem from a woman aged 25 to 39 who had been exposed to COVID-19. Each CDR3 is given with its conserved first and last residue. The D gene is left open where the match is weak. A clone size is listed for some rows: how often the clone was seen (once, few, many), or a class if it is expanded.

V	J	size	D	CDR3	DNA
TRBV15	TRBJ2-6	.	.	CATSRPQPGLARSGANVLTF	TGTGCCACCAGCAGACCCCAACCGGGACTGGCGAGGTCTGGGGCCAACGTCCTGACTTTC
TRBV6-5	TRBJ2-7	many	TRBD1	CASSPDRGGYEQYF	TGTGCCAGCAGTCCTGACAGGGGTGGCTACGAGCAGTACTTC
TRBV24-1	TRBJ1-5	.	.	CATSDRGGNQPQHF	TGTGCCACCAGTGACCGGGGAGGCAATCAGCCCCAGCATTTT
TRBV28	TRBJ2-7	.	.	CASSFRRHEQYF	TGTGCCAGCAGTTTTAGGAGGCACGAGCAGTACTTC
TRBV30	TRBJ2-1	.	TRBD2	CAWAGLNDNEQFF	TGTGCCTGGGCGGGACTAAACGACAATGAGCAGTTCTTC
TRBV5-4	TRBJ2-7	.	TRBD1	CASSPQGGMGYEQYF	TGTGCCAGCAGCCCACAGGGGGGAATGGGATACGAGCAGTACTTC
TRBV5-4	TRBJ1-1	.	.	CASSLGRGSDTEAFF	TGTGCCAGCAGCTTGGGGCGGGGGTCGGACACTGAAGCTTTCTTT
TRBV28	TRBJ1-2	once	TRBD1	CASSSLGTDKSIGYTF	TGTGCCAGCAGTTCTCTCGGGACAGATAAATCTATTGGCTACACCTTC
TRBV6-2/TRBV6-3	TRBJ2-5	once	TRBD1	CASSSWTGGTETQYF	TGTGCCAGCAGCTCTTGGACAGGGGGAACCGAGACCCAGTACTTC
TRBV27	TRBJ1-6	few	.	CASSPRHLNNSPLHF	TGTGCCAGCAGTCCCAGACACCTGAATAATTCACCCCTCCACTTT
TRBV2	TRBJ1-1	.	TRBD1	CASSWTGRNLKAFF	TGTGCCAGCAGTTGGACAGGGCGCAATCTTAAAGCTTTCTTT
TRBV11-3	TRBJ1-3	once	.	CASSLRGKGNTIYF	TGTGCCAGCAGCTTAAGGGGGAAAGGAAACACCATATATTTT
TRBV25-1	TRBJ1-2	.	TRBD1	CASSPHGQGAGGYTF	TGTGCCAGCAGTCCCCATGGACAGGGCGCCGGGGGCTACACCTTC
TRBV5-1	TRBJ2-5	.	TRBD2	CASSRQGLAGGLGETQYF	TGCGCCAGCAGTCGACAGGGCCTAGCGGGAGGGCTAGGAGAGACCCAGTACTTC
TRBV25-1	TRBJ1-6	few	.	CASSGKGPNSPLHF	TGTGCCAGCAGTGGGAAGGGGCCGAATTCACCCCTCCACTTT
TRBV5-6	TRBJ2-7	.	TRBD2	CASSFAGTSGNEQYF	TGTGCCAGCAGCTTTGCAGGGACTAGCGGCAACGAGCAGTACTTC